This T cell receptor (beta chain) was captured in a study of blood T cells in healthy people across ages. A second PCR, run for about 7 to 11 cycles, used a sample-barcoded 5' primer plus a J-beta primer mix. Each CDR3 protein gets one entry after TCRdb re-called the 5' RACE reads with MiXCR. This table has fewer than 1,000,000 distinct CDR3 sequences, about 47% appearing once. V shed 5 bases and J shed 2 bases, with 16 bases lying between them. This CDR3 has 15 amino acids. The germline V gene encodes CDR1 MNHEY and CDR2 SMNVEV (reference sequence). This clonotype was detected only once. Isolated PBMCs totaled at least 6 million in each sample.

The chain is built from TRBV27 and TRBJ2-7; D is undetermined. The sequence derives from a man of 80 years or more in good health. The sample taken for sequencing was blood. CDR3 nucleotide sequence: TGTGCCAGCAGTCCGACAACCCAGGTAGCCTACGAGCAGTACTTC. Its translation is CASSPTTQVAYEQYF.